Described below is a single T cell receptor beta chain sequence and its context. The data originate from a study of OX40 agonist ivuxolimab in advanced cancers. Overall study context: The patients received ivuxolimab by intravenous route every 2 weeks at 0.01 to 10 mg/kg. Prior checkpoint blockade (anti-PD-1, anti-PD-L1 or anti-CTLA-4) was permitted; roughly 40% had it.

Trimming shortened V by 2 bases and J by 7 bases, and 11 bases separated the two germline ends. This CDR3 region has 13 residues. The V gene's germline CDR1 is MNHEY and CDR2 SVGAGI. The data were produced by immunoSEQ multiplex PCR, yet TCRdb's version contains in-frame clones alone and is incomplete. The table includes roughly 76,000 clones, roughly 85% detected once. This specimen consisted of CD4+ or CD8+ T cells sorted from blood, obtained in a trial of the OX40 agonist ivuxolimab. V and J are TRBV6-5 and TRBJ1-2; a weak D match, TRBD1 (6 bases). The clonotype was recovered from an adult with an advanced solid tumor such as melanoma, head and neck, liver or kidney cancer. The CDR3 DNA is TGTGCCAGCAGTTACGACAGGTTGGGTGGCTACACCTTC. Translated, it gives CASSYDRLGGYTF.